These T cell receptor beta chains were read from a single sample in a study of blood T cells in healthy people across ages. TCRdb reprocessed the 5' RACE reads with MiXCR, giving one entry per CDR3 protein. Among about 1.5 million distinct CDR3 sequences listed, approximately 43% were seen once. Sequencing was done on a sample of blood. The receptors shown here come from a woman in her late teens or twenties in good health. The CDR3 runs from the conserved cysteine through the conserved F or W. D genes are given only for firm matches. Not every row has a clone size; where given, it reads once, few, many or a size class.

j_call | clone_size | v_call | d_call | cdr3_length | cdr3_nt | cdr3_aa
TRBJ2-3 | - | TRBV5-1 | - | 15 | TGCGCCAGCAGCTTGTCGGCGGGTCGCACGGATACGCAGTATTTT | CASSLSAGRTDTQYF
TRBJ1-2 | once | TRBV5-8 | TRBD1 | 15 | TGTGCCAGCAGCGGATGGACAGGGCCTAACTATGGCTACACCTTC | CASSGWTGPNYGYTF
TRBJ2-7 | - | TRBV12-3/TRBV12-4 | TRBD1 | 15 | TGTGCCAGCAGTTTACAGCTCGGGACAGCAAACGAGCAGTACTTC | CASSLQLGTANEQYF
TRBJ2-2 | - | TRBV5-1 | TRBD1 | 15 | TGCGCCAGCAGCGAGATGACAGGGATAAACGGGGAGCTGTTTTTT | CASSEMTGINGELFF
TRBJ2-4 | few | TRBV7-2 | - | 15 | TGTGCCAGCAGCTTAAATTGGTACGCAGGAAACATTCAGTACTTC | CASSLNWYAGNIQYF
TRBJ2-7 | many | TRBV4-3 | - | 13 | TGCGCCAGCAGCCAAGACCGTCGGTACGAGCAGTACTTC | CASSQDRRYEQYF
TRBJ2-1 | - | TRBV4-3 | - | 15 | TGCGCCAGCAGCCAAGACCGTCAGGTGTCCAATGAGCAGTTCTTC | CASSQDRQVSNEQFF
TRBJ2-7 | - | TRBV28 | - | 21 | TGTGCCAGCAGTTTTCCCTCACTCGGGACAGGGATAGCGGGAGTCACCCACGAGCAGTACTTC | CASSFPSLGTGIAGVTHEQYF
TRBJ1-2 | few | TRBV6-6 | - | 14 | TGTGCCAGCAACTCGGGGGTATCCAACTATGGCTACACCTTC | CASNSGVSNYGYTF
TRBJ2-4 | - | TRBV28 | - | 16 | TGTGCCAGCAGTTTAGCAACGAGGGTAGCCAAAAACATTCAGTACTTC | CASSLATRVAKNIQYF
TRBJ1-2 | few | TRBV12-3/TRBV12-4 | - | 12 | TGTGCCAGCGTTCGGGATAACTATGGCTACACCTTC | CASVRDNYGYTF
TRBJ2-7 | few | TRBV11-2 | - | 17 | TGTGCCAGCAGCGAGCCCCCCTGGAGGGAGAGCTCCTACGAGCAGTACTTC | CASSEPPWRESSYEQYF
TRBJ2-1 | - | TRBV4-2 | - | 14 | TGTGCCAGCAGCCAAGATTGGGGTTCCAGGGAGCAGTTCTTC | CASSQDWGSREQFF
TRBJ2-5 | - | TRBV20-1 | - | 14 | TGCAGTGCGCAAATCCAGGGTACCCAAGAGACCCAGTACTTC | CSAQIQGTQETQYF
TRBJ1-5 | - | TRBV2 | - | 13 | TGTGCCACCCATAAAGGCGGCAATCAGCCCCAGCATTTT | CATHKGGNQPQHF
TRBJ1-5 | few | TRBV6-2/TRBV6-3 | - | 15 | TGTGCCAGCAGTCAACAGGACCCTAGCAATCAGCCCCAGCATTTT | CASSQQDPSNQPQHF
TRBJ1-2 | few | TRBV6-5 | - | 14 | TGTGCCAGCAGTCCTGCAGGACCCCGAGATGGCTACACCTTC | CASSPAGPRDGYTF
TRBJ2-7 | - | TRBV6-5 | TRBD1 | 17 | TGTGCCAGCAGTTACGGGAAGTCGAGGGACAGCCCCTACGAGCAGTACTTC | CASSYGKSRDSPYEQYF
TRBJ1-1 | - | TRBV6-2/TRBV6-3 | TRBD1 | 16 | TGTGCCAGCAGTTCCTCCCTTCAGACAGGGCTCACTGAAGCTTTCTTT | CASSSSLQTGLTEAFF
TRBJ1-6 | - | TRBV3-1 | TRBD1 | 14 | TGTGCCAGCAGCCAAGGGACAGGTTACTCACCCCTCCACTTT | CASSQGTGYSPLHF
TRBJ2-2 | - | TRBV27 | TRBD2 | 15 | TGTGCCAGCAGTCTCCGACTAGCGGGAGACGGGGAGCTGTTTTTT | CASSLRLAGDGELFF
TRBJ1-2 | few | TRBV21-1 | - | 15 | TGTGCCAGGACACCCCAACAGAAAGCTAACTATGGCTACACCTTC | CARTPQQKANYGYTF
TRBJ2-2 | - | TRBV7-2 | TRBD1 | 16 | TGTGCCAGCAGCTTAGTGCGAGACAGGGTGGACGGGGAGCTGTTTTTT | CASSLVRDRVDGELFF
TRBJ2-1 | - | TRBV24-1 | TRBD2 | 13 | TGTGCCACCGCACTAGCGGATGGGGATGAGCAGTTCTTC | CATALADGDEQFF
TRBJ2-7 | - | TRBV7-9 | - | 16 | TGTGCCAGCAGTTTAGCGCTAGCAGGCTCCTACAATGAGCAGTACTTC | CASSLALAGSYNEQYF
TRBJ2-5 | - | TRBV25-1 | - | 17 | TGTGCCAGCAGTGAACGCCGGACAGTTAAGGTGGAAGAGACCCAGTACTTC | CASSERRTVKVEETQYF
TRBJ2-1 | - | TRBV7-9 | TRBD1 | 14 | TGTGCCAGCAATACTTACAGGGGCTACAATGAGCAGTTCTTC | CASNTYRGYNEQFF
TRBJ1-1 | - | TRBV21-1 | - | 13 | TGTGCCAGAAAAACCGGGGGGATCACTGAAGCTTTCTTT | CARKTGGITEAFF
TRBJ2-3 | - | TRBV27 | TRBD1 | 15 | TGTGCCAGCAGGGACGGACAGGGAAGGGCAGATACGCAGTATTTT | CASRDGQGRADTQYF
TRBJ2-7 | - | TRBV2 | - | 11 | TGTGCCCTCCACGACTCTATTGTGCAGTACTTC | CALHDSIVQYF
TRBJ1-3 | - | TRBV9 | - | 12 | TGTGCCAGCAGCGTCGATGGAAACACCATATATTTT | CASSVDGNTIYF
TRBJ2-5 | - | TRBV20-1 | TRBD2 | 15 | TGCAGTGCCGAGACATCCCGCGGGGGACAAGAGACCCAGTACTTC | CSAETSRGGQETQYF
TRBJ2-5 | - | TRBV7-2 | TRBD1 | 13 | TGTGCCAGCACATTCTACAGGGGCAATGAGCAGTACTTC | CASTFYRGNEQYF
TRBJ1-2 | - | TRBV27 | TRBD1 | 15 | TGTGCCAGCGGGCCATTAAGGACAGGGGGCTATGGCTACACCTTC | CASGPLRTGGYGYTF
TRBJ1-5 | - | TRBV2 | - | 14 | TGTGCCAGCAGTGACCCAGCTTCAAATCAGCCCCAGCATTTT | CASSDPASNQPQHF
TRBJ1-1 | few | TRBV6-5 | - | 13 | TGTGCCAGCGTGGGGGCCCGATACACTGAAGCTTTCTTT | CASVGARYTEAFF
TRBJ2-3 | - | TRBV20-1 | - | 11 | TGCAGTGCGCTCATAATGGATACGCAGTATTTT | CSALIMDTQYF
TRBJ2-6 | - | TRBV15 | - | 16 | TGTGCCACCAGCGGCGGGCAGCGGAATGGGGCCAACGTCATGACTTTC | CATSGGQRNGANVMTF
TRBJ1-3 | - | TRBV10-3 | - | 14 | TGTGCCATCAGTGAATTGGTATCTGGAAACACCATATATTTT | CAISELVSGNTIYF
TRBJ2-3 | - | TRBV29-1 | TRBD2 | 17 | TGCAGCGTTGTCTTGTTTATGCGTAGCGGGGGACCAGATACGCAGTATTTT | CSVVLFMRSGGPDTQYF
TRBJ2-1 | few | TRBV7-9 | TRBD2 | 13 | TGTGCCAGCAGCGACCGACTAGCTCGTGAGCAGTTCTTC | CASSDRLAREQFF
TRBJ1-6 | few | TRBV7-9 | TRBD1 | 15 | TGTGCCAGCAGCTGGGACAGCGCTTTGAATTCACCCCTCCACTTT | CASSWDSALNSPLHF
TRBJ1-2 | - | TRBV20-1 | - | 13 | TGCAGTGCTAGACACGGGGGTAACTATGGCTACACCTTC | CSARHGGNYGYTF
TRBJ2-3 | - | TRBV7-2 | - | 13 | TGTGCCAGCAGCTTAGAGTATTGGGATACGCAGTATTTT | CASSLEYWDTQYF
TRBJ2-7 | - | TRBV10-3 | TRBD2 | 14 | TGTGCCATCAGTGAGTCAGCGGGATCCTACGAGCAGTACTTC | CAISESAGSYEQYF
TRBJ2-1 | - | TRBV18 | TRBD2 | 19 | TGTGCCAGCTCATTCCGGGCGCTAGCGGGAGGGAGCTCCTACAATGAGCAGTTCTTC | CASSFRALAGGSSYNEQFF